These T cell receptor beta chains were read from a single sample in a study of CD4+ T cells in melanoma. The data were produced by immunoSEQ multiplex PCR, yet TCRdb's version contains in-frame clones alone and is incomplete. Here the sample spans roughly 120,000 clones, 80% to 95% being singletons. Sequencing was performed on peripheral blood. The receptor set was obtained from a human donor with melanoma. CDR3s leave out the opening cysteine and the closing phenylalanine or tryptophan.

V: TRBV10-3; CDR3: AISGALGVTEAF
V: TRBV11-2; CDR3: ASSSRQGARIQETQY
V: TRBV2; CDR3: ASSEEAQPQH
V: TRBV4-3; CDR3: ASSQDLAGTRADSYEQY
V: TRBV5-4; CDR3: ASSLDRDGEQY
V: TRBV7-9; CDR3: ASSQQGAYEKLF
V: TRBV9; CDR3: ASSVETGVGAF
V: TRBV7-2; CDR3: ASSLGNGANVLT
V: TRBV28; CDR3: ASSPGGTVVYGYT
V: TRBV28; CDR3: ASSLWGLGSGNTIY
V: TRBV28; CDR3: ASSSPGRHEAF
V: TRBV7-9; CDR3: ASSHVEGGSGDYEQY
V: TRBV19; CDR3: ASSQSGTGVNTEAF
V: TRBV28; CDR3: ALEGRAREGYT
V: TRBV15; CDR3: ATSDRQGAGEQF
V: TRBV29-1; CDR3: SVALGQGARGYT
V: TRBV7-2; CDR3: ASSLMRGTITDNEQF
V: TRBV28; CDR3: APRGGNTIY
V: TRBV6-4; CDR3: ASSRENTGELF
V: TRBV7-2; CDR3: ASSSRQGTGVGEQF
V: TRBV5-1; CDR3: ASSLEGGVGDSPLH
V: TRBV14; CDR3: ASSQRWSGRNEQF
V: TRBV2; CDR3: ASRVQAGTEAF
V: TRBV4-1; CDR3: ASSQGGAGWRETQY
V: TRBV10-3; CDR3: AISELSPDTQY
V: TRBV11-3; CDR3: ASSLDGREGRDEQF
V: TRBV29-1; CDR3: SVESAGRGSGELF
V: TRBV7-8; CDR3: ASSPREGGTETQY
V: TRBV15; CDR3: ATSRGGQENQPQH
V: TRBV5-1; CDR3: ASSLGDKNYGYT
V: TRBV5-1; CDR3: ASSLDQAGPRETQY
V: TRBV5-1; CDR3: ASSLDGVGGGNTIY
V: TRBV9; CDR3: ASSVGMEGGGEQY
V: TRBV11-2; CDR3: ASSLAGSGNEQF
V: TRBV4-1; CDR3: ASSQAQGPTRPTDTQY
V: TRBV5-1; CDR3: ASSLMGESTQY
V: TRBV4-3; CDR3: ASRQGGSNEKLF
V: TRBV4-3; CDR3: ASSLVLGGNQPQH
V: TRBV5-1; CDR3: ASSSQGANTEAF
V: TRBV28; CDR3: ASSLFRGGTEAF
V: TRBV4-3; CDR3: ASSLLLAGGTDTQY
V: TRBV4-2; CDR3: ASSQGGPGNEQF
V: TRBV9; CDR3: ASSGPGELF
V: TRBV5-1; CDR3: ASSSGQKDEQF
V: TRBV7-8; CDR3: ASSSQGDRGNNQPQH
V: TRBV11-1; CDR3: ASSPQADNEKLF
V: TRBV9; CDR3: ASSVNVGLPGANVLT
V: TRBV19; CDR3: ASSRAVGGQYNEQF
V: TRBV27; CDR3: ASSSSSGPRRGNQPQH
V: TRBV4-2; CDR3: ASSRSGQINYGYT
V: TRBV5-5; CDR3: ASSLGVRSYEQY
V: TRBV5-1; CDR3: ASSLDLNNEQF
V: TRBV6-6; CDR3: ASSFRTGELF
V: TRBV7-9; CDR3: ASSLILGTGGRLGEQY